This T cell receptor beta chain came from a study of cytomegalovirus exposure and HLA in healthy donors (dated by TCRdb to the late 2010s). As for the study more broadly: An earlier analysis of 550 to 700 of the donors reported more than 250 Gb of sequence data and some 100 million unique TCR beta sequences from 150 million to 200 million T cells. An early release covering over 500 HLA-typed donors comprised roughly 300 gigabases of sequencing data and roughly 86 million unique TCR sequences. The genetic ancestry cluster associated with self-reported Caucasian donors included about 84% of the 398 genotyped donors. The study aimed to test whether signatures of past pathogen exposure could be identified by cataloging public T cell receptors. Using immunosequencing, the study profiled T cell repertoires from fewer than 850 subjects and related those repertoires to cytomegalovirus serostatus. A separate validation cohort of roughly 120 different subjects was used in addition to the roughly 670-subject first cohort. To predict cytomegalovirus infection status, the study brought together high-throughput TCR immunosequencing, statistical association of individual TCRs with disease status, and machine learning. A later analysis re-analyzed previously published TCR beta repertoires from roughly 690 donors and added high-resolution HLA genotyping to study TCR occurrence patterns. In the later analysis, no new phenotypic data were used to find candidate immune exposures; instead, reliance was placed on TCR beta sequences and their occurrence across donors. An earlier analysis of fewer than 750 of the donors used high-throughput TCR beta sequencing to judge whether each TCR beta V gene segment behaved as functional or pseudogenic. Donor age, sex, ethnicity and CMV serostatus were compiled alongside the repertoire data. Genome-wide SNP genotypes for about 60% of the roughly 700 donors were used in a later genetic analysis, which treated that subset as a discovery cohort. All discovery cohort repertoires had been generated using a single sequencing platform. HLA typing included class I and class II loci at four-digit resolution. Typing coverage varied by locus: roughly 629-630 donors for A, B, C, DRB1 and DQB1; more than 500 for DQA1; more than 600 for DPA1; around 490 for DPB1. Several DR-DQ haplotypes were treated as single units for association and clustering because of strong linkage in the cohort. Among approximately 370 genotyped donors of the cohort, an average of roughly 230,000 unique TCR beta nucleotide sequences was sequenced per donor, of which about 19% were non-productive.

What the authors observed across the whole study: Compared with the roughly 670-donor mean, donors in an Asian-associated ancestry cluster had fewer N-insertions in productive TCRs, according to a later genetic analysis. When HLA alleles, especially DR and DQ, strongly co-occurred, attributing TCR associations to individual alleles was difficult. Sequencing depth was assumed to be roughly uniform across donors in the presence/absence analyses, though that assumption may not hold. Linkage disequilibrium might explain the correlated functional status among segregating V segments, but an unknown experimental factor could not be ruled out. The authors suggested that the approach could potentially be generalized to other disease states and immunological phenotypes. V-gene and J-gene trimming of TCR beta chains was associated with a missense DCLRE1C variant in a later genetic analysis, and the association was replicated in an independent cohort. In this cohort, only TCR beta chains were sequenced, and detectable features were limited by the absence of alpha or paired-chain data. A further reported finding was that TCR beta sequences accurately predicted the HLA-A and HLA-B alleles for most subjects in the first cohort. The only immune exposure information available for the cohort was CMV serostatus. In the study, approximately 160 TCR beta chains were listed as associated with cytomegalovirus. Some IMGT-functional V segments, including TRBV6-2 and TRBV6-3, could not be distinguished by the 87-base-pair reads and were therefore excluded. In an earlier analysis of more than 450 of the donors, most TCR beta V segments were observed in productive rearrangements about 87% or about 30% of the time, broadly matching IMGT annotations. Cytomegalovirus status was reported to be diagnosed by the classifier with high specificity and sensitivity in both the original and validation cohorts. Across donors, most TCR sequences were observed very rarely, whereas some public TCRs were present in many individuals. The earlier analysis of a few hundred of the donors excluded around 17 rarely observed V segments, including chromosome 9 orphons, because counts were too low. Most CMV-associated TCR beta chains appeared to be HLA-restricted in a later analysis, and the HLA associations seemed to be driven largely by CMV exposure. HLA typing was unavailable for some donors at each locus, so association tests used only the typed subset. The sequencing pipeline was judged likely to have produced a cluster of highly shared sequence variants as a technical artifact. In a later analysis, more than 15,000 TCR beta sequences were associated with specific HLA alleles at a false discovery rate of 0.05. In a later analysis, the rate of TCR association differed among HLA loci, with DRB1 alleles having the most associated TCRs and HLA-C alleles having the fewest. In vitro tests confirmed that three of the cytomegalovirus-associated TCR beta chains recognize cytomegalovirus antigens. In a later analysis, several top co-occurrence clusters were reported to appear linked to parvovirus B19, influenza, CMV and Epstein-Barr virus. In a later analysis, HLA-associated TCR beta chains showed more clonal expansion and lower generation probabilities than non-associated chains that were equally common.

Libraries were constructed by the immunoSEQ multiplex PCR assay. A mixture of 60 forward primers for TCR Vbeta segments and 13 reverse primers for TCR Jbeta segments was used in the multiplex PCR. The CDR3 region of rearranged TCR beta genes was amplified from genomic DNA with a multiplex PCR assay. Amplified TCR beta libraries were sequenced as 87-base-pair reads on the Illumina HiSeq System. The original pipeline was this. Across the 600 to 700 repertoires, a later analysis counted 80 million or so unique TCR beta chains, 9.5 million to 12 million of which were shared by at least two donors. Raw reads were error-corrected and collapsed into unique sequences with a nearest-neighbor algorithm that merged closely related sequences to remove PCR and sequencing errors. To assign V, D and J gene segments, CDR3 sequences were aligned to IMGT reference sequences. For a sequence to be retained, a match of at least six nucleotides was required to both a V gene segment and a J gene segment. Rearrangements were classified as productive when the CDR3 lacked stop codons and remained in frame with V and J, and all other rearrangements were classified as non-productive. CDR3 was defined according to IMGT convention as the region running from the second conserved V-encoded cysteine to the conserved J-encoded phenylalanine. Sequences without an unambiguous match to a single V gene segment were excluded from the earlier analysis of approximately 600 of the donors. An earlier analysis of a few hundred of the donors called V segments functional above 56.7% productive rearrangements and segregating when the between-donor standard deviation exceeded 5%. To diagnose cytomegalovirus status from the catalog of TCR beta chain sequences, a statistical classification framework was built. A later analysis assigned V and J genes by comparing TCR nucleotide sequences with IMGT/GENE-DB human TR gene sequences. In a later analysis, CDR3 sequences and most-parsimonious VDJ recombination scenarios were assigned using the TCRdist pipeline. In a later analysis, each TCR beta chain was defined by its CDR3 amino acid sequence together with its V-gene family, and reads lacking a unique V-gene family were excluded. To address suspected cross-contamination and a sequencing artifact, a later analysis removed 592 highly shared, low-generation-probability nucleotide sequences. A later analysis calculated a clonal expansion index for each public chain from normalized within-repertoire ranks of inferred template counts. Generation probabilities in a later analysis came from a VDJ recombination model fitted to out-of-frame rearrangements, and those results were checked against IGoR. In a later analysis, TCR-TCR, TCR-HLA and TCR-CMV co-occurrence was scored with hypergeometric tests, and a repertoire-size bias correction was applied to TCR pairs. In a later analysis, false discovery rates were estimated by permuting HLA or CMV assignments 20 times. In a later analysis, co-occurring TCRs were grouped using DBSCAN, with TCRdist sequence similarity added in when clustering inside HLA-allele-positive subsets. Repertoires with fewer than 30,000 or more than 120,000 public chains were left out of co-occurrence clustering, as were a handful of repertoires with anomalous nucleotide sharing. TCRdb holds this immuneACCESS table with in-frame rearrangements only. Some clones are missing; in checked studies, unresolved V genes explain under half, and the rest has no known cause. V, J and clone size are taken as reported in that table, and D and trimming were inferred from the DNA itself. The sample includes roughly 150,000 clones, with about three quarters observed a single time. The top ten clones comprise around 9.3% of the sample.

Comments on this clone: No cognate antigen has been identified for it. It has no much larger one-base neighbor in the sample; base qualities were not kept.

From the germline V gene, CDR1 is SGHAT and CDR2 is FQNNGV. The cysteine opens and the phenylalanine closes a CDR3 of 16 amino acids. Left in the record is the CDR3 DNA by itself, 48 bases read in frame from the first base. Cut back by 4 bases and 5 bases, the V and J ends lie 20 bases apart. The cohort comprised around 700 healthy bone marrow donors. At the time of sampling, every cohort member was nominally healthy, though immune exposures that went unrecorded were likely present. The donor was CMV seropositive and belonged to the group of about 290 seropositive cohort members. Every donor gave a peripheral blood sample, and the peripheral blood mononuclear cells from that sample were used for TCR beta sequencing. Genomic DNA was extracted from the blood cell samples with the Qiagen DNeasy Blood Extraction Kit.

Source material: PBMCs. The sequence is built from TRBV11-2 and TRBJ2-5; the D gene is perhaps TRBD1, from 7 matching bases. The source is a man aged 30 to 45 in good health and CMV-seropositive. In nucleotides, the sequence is TGTGCCAGCAGCTCTCTCCCGACAGGGAGGAGGGAGACCCAGTACTTC. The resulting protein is CASSSLPTGRRETQYF. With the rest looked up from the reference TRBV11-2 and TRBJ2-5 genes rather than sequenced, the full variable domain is EAGVAQSPRYKIIEKRQSVAFWCNPISGHATLYWYQQILGQGPKLLIQFQNNGVVDDSQLPKDRFSAERLKGVDSTLKIQPAKLEDSAVYLCASSSLPTGRRETQYFGPGTRLLVL.